This is a list of T cell receptor beta chains from one sample in a study of blood T cell repertoires in COVID-19. TCRdb keeps only in-frame clones here, not all; method: immunoSEQ multiplex PCR. The sample includes about 260,000 clones, approximately 85% of them seen just once. Sequencing was carried out using peripheral blood. The receptors come from a human donor in a cohort sampled during active COVID-19. Both conserved end residues are part of each CDR3. D genes are given only for firm matches. Not all rows give a size; the values are once, few, many and, for expanded clones, a class.

d_call: .; v_call: TRBV7-2; j_call: TRBJ1-6; cdr3_length: 12; clone_size: .; cdr3_aa: CASSRRESPLHF; cdr3_nt: TGTGCCAGCAGCCGGCGGGAATCACCCCTCCACTTT
d_call: .; v_call: TRBV19; j_call: TRBJ2-7; cdr3_length: 15; clone_size: .; cdr3_aa: CASRWGTASSYEQYF; cdr3_nt: TGTGCCAGTAGATGGGGGACTGCGAGCTCCTACGAGCAGTACTTC
d_call: TRBD2; v_call: TRBV6-5; j_call: TRBJ2-7; cdr3_length: 15; clone_size: .; cdr3_aa: CASRSTSGRRYEQYF; cdr3_nt: TGTGCCAGCAGGTCGACTAGCGGGAGACGGTACGAGCAGTACTTC
d_call: TRBD1; v_call: TRBV18; j_call: TRBJ1-6; cdr3_length: 18; clone_size: once; cdr3_aa: CASSPITGQGRENSPLHF; cdr3_nt: TGTGCCAGCTCACCCATTACGGGACAGGGGCGAGAAAATTCACCCCTCCACTTT
d_call: .; v_call: TRBV4-1; j_call: TRBJ2-7; cdr3_length: 17; clone_size: .; cdr3_aa: CASSQEGVVASSYEQYF; cdr3_nt: TGCGCCAGCAGCCAAGAAGGGGTAGTGGCTAGCTCCTACGAGCAGTACTTC
d_call: TRBD2; v_call: TRBV7-6; j_call: TRBJ2-5; cdr3_length: 16; clone_size: .; cdr3_aa: CASSLGEGLRVETQYF; cdr3_nt: TGTGCCAGCAGCTTAGGAGAGGGACTACGGGTGGAGACCCAGTACTTC
d_call: .; v_call: TRBV7-9; j_call: TRBJ1-2; cdr3_length: 17; clone_size: .; cdr3_aa: CASSLAQLDFTNYGYTF; cdr3_nt: TGTGCCAGCAGCTTAGCGCAACTGGACTTTACTAACTATGGCTACACCTTC
d_call: TRBD1; v_call: TRBV5-1; j_call: TRBJ1-2; cdr3_length: 14; clone_size: .; cdr3_aa: CASSNPGQEWGYTF; cdr3_nt: TGCGCCAGCAGCAATCCGGGACAGGAATGGGGCTACACCTTC
d_call: .; v_call: TRBV20-1; j_call: TRBJ1-1; cdr3_length: 11; clone_size: .; cdr3_aa: CSARISGEAFF; cdr3_nt: TGCAGTGCTAGAATCTCAGGGGAAGCTTTCTTT
d_call: .; v_call: TRBV4-1; j_call: TRBJ2-7; cdr3_length: 14; clone_size: .; cdr3_aa: CASSQVARAGEQYF; cdr3_nt: TGCGCCAGCAGCCAAGTCGCCAGGGCAGGCGAGCAGTACTTC
d_call: TRBD1; v_call: TRBV5-1; j_call: TRBJ1-2; cdr3_length: 14; clone_size: .; cdr3_aa: CASSLGQGIYGYTF; cdr3_nt: TGCGCCAGCAGCTTAGGACAGGGGATCTATGGCTACACCTTC
d_call: .; v_call: TRBV14; j_call: TRBJ1-1; cdr3_length: 14; clone_size: .; cdr3_aa: CASSPSGRGTEAFF; cdr3_nt: TGTGCCAGCAGCCCATCCGGCCGAGGTACTGAAGCTTTCTTT
d_call: .; v_call: TRBV9; j_call: TRBJ1-2; cdr3_length: 14; clone_size: .; cdr3_aa: CASSSQTENYGYTF; cdr3_nt: TGTGCCAGCAGCTCACAGACAGAGAACTATGGCTACACCTTC
d_call: .; v_call: TRBV18; j_call: TRBJ2-1; cdr3_length: 17; clone_size: .; cdr3_aa: CASSPVPGSSVGDEQFF; cdr3_nt: TGTGCCAGCTCACCCGTACCGGGATCATCAGTAGGCGATGAGCAGTTCTTC
d_call: .; v_call: TRBV20-1; j_call: TRBJ2-5; cdr3_length: 11; clone_size: .; cdr3_aa: CSARQGGTQYF; cdr3_nt: TGCAGTGCTAGACAGGGGGGGACCCAGTACTTC
d_call: TRBD2; v_call: TRBV4-3; j_call: TRBJ2-7; cdr3_length: 18; clone_size: .; cdr3_aa: CASSQQPGTSGRINEQYF; cdr3_nt: TGCGCCAGCAGCCAACAACCAGGGACTAGCGGGAGGATTAACGAGCAGTACTTC
d_call: TRBD1; v_call: TRBV12-3/TRBV12-4; j_call: TRBJ1-4; cdr3_length: 13; clone_size: .; cdr3_aa: CASSIRQGRELFF; cdr3_nt: TGTGCCAGCAGTATCCGACAGGGCAGGGAACTGTTTTTT
d_call: TRBD2; v_call: TRBV7-2; j_call: TRBJ2-5; cdr3_length: 14; clone_size: .; cdr3_aa: CASSIPSGQETQYF; cdr3_nt: TGTGCCAGCAGCATCCCTAGCGGGCAGGAGACCCAGTACTTC
d_call: TRBD1; v_call: TRBV6-6; j_call: TRBJ2-7; cdr3_length: 14; clone_size: .; cdr3_aa: CASSPDRGGYEQYF; cdr3_nt: TGTGCCAGCAGTCCGGACAGGGGCGGCTACGAGCAGTACTTC
d_call: .; v_call: TRBV21-1; j_call: TRBJ2-7; cdr3_length: 18; clone_size: .; cdr3_aa: CASSNSRLAGVSSYEQYF; cdr3_nt: TGTGCCAGCAGCAATTCTAGACTAGCGGGGGTGAGCTCCTACGAGCAGTACTTC
d_call: .; v_call: TRBV28; j_call: TRBJ2-7; cdr3_length: 12; clone_size: .; cdr3_aa: CASSSLTYEQYF; cdr3_nt: TGTGCCAGCAGCAGTTTGACCTACGAGCAGTACTTC
d_call: .; v_call: TRBV3-1/TRBV3-2; j_call: TRBJ1-5; cdr3_length: 17; clone_size: once; cdr3_aa: CASSQAYSGRANQPQHF; cdr3_nt: TGTGCCAGCAGCCAAGCCTATAGCGGGAGAGCCAATCAGCCCCAGCATTTT
d_call: TRBD1; v_call: TRBV19; j_call: TRBJ1-2; cdr3_length: 14; clone_size: .; cdr3_aa: CASSIDRRQGALRF; cdr3_nt: TGTGCCAGTAGTATAGATCGGAGACAGGGGGCTCTTCGCTTC
d_call: TRBD2; v_call: TRBV28; j_call: TRBJ2-3; cdr3_length: 16; clone_size: .; cdr3_aa: CASEPTGGGSTDTQYF; cdr3_nt: TGTGCCAGCGAGCCCACGGGAGGGGGGAGCACAGATACGCAGTATTTT
d_call: .; v_call: TRBV19; j_call: TRBJ1-2; cdr3_length: 14; clone_size: .; cdr3_aa: CASTRRRSNYGYTF; cdr3_nt: TGTGCCAGTACCCGACGGAGGTCTAACTATGGCTACACCTTC
d_call: .; v_call: TRBV7-9; j_call: TRBJ1-1; cdr3_length: 13; clone_size: few; cdr3_aa: CASSLANRAEAFF; cdr3_nt: TGTGCCAGCAGCTTAGCTAACAGGGCTGAAGCTTTCTTT